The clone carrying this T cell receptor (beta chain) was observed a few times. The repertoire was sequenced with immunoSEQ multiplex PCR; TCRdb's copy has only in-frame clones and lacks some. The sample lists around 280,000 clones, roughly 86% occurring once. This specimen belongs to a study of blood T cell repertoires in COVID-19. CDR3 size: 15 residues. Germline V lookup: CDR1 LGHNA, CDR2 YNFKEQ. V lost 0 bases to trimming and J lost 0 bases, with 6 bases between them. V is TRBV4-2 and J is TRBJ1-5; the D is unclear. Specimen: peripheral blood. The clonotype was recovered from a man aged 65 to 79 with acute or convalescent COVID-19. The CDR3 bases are TGTGCCAGCAGCCAAGACCGGTATAGCAATCAGCCCCAGCATTTT. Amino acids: CASSQDRYSNQPQHF.